This T cell receptor beta chain was sequenced during a study of T cell changes during pregnancy in multiple sclerosis. Germline V gene lookup returns CDR1 MNHEY and CDR2 SMNVEV (reference sequence). The CDR3 spans 14 residues. The J segment lost 4 bases and the V segment lost 5 bases, leaving 2 bases of the junction unmatched. Assay: immunoSEQ multiplex PCR; the TCRdb copy retains only in-frame clones and omits some. The table records 30,000 to 40,000 clones, under 95% of them present only once. The chain combines TRBV27 with TRBJ1-6; the match to TRBD1 covers 7 bases. The sequence was obtained from a female donor in good health, enrolled as a control in a pregnancy study. The sequences come from peripheral blood, collected in the third trimester of pregnancy. The CDR3 loop is CASSLGQYNSPLHF. The CDR3, as DNA: TGTGCCAGCAGTCTGGGACAGTATAATTCACCCCTCCACTTT.